What follows are 13 T cell receptor beta chains derived from one specimen sequenced in a study of T cell responses to AZD1222 COVID-19 vaccine. Clones were read by immunoSEQ multiplex PCR, and TCRdb kept only the in-frame ones, dropping some. The sample records over 110,000 clones, approximately 92% being singletons. This specimen was peripheral blood, taken on day 0 of AZD1222 vaccination. All receptors come from an adult in good health.

This rearrangement joins TRBV30 to TRBJ2-7; 7 bases are a match to TRBD1. Germline CDR1 GTSNPN, CDR2 SVGIG (reference sequence). This CDR3 region has 15 residues. Trimming removed 0 bases from V and 2 bases from J; junction bases left unmatched: 7. CDR3 DNA sequence: TGTGCCTGGAGTGTTGAGGGACAGACCACCTACGAGCAGTACTTC. It encodes CAWSVEGQTTYEQYF.

The chain couples TRBV7-9 to TRBJ2-7, with D maybe TRBD2 (6 bases). Germline V gene lookup returns CDR1 SEHNR and CDR2 FQNEAQ (reference sequence). V lost 7 bases to trimming and J lost 4 bases, with 14 bases between them. This CDR3 spans 13 amino acids. CDR3 sequence reads: CASNPPGEYEQYF. CDR3 bases: TGTGCCAGCAACCCCCCGGGGGAGTACGAGCAGTACTTC.

Remarks on this clone: Mismatch with germline at one junction end may stem from a read error. V usage is TRBV7-7 and J usage is TRBJ2-6; D is unresolved. This CDR3 has 15 residues. Germline lookup yields CDR1 SSHAT and CDR2 FNYEAQ (reference sequence). The CDR3 spells CASSLEDSGANVLTF. CDR3 nucleotide sequence: TGTGCTAGCAGCCTAGAGGACTCTGGGGCCAACGTCCTGACTTTC.

The chain is built from TRBV30 and TRBJ1-3, with D unclear. Germline-derived CDR1 and CDR2 are GTSNPN and SVGIG (reference sequence). V lost 5 bases, J lost 0 bases, and 11 bases lay in between. The CDR3 runs to 14 residues. The CDR3 region is CAWQKGFSGNTIYF. In DNA, the CDR3 is TGTGCCTGGCAAAAAGGCTTCTCTGGAAACACCATATATTTT.

The rearrangement links TRBV7-3 to TRBJ2-5, with 10 bases fitting TRBD2. CDR1 and CDR2 (germline): SGHTA, FQGTGA. CDR3 length: 14 residues. V trimming: 5 bases; J trimming: 4 bases; junction bases outside the gene matches: 4. CDR3 coding DNA: TGTGCCAGCAGCCTAGCGGGAGCAAGAGAGACCCAGTACTTC. Translated, it gives CASSLAGARETQYF. Full variable domain (rest looked up from reference TRBV7-3 and TRBJ2-5): GAGVSQTPSNKVTEKGKYVELRCDPISGHTALYWYRQSLGQGPEFLIYFQGTGAADDSGLPNDRFFAVRPEGSVSTLKIQRTERGDSAVYLCASSLAGARETQYFGPGTRLLVL.

The chain has TRBV2 and TRBJ1-5, with 11 bases lining up with TRBD1. The germline CDR1 and CDR2 sequences are SNHLY and FYNNEI. This CDR3 has 14 residues. V lost 5 bases, J lost 7 bases, and 4 bases stayed unmatched. Written as DNA, the CDR3 is TGTGCCAGCAGTATCGGGACAGGGGGACAGCCCCAGCATTTT. It codes for CASSIGTGGQPQHF. The whole variable domain, remainder taken from reference TRBV2 and TRBJ1-5, is EPEVTQTPSHQVTQMGQEVILRCVPISNHLYFYWYRQILGQKVEFLVSFYNNEISEKSEIFDDQFSVERPDGSNFTLKIRSTKLEDSAMYFCASSIGTGGQPQHFGDGTRLSIL.

The chain joins TRBV30 to TRBJ1-3; D is uncertain. The CDR3 has 12 amino acids. V lost 3 bases and J 4 bases, leaving 7 bases between the germline ends. Germline V gene sequence: CDR1 GTSNPN, CDR2 SVGIG (reference sequence). The CDR3 DNA reads TGTGCCTGGAGCAGAATCGGAAACACCATATATTTT. Translated: CAWSRIGNTIYF.

The chain recombines TRBV23-1 with TRBJ2-5; D tentatively reads TRBD1 or TRBD2 (6 bases each). TRBV23-1 belongs to the ORF category, with a function that is uncertain. CDR3 length: 16 amino acids. V gave up 0 bases and J gave up 5 bases, with 16 bases separating them. The CDR3 sequence is CASSQSVRGAGETQYF. DNA of the CDR3: TGCGCCAGCAGTCAATCCGTGAGGGGGGCCGGGGAGACCCAGTACTTC.

In this sample, this clone turned up once. The chain carries TRBV6-2 or TRBV6-3 and TRBJ1-5; possibly TRBD1 for D (5 bases). The CDR3 has 14 amino acids. Germline V CDR1 and CDR2: MNHEY, SVGEGT. Trimming stripped 5 bases from V and 8 bases from J, with 16 bases between. In nucleotides, the CDR3 is TGTGCCAGCAGTCAGCGGGGGATTTCTAAGCCCCAGCATTTT. Its translation is CASSQRGISKPQHF.

CDR3 sequence reads: CASNSANYGNTIYF. CDR3 nucleotide sequence: TGTGCCAGTAATTCAGCGAATTATGGAAACACCATATATTTT. J is TRBJ1-3 and V is TRBV19; D ambiguous. CDR1 is LNHDA, CDR2 SQIVND, per germline (reference sequence). The length of the CDR3 is 14 residues. V was trimmed by 7 bases and J by 3 bases, leaving 13 bases between them.

V usage is TRBV28 and J usage is TRBJ1-2; D not certain. Germline CDR1 is MDHEN and CDR2 is SYDVKM. V was shortened by 0 bases and J by 1 base, with 3 bases between the two germline ends. CDR3 length: 13 residues. The CDR3 sequence: CASSLWGNYGYTF. The CDR3 DNA reads TGTGCCAGCAGTTTATGGGGTAACTATGGCTACACCTTC.

The chain links TRBV7-8 to TRBJ1-2; D unclear. Germline CDR1 reads SGHVS; CDR2 reads FQNEAQ. The V end lost 7 bases, the J end lost 0 bases, and 15 bases lay between the germline ends. This CDR3 is 15 amino acids long. As DNA, the CDR3 is TGTGCCAGCACACGGGAGGCGTTAGCTAACTATGGCTACACCTTC. Protein sequence: CASTREALANYGYTF.

The rearrangement uses TRBV3-1 (or the pseudogene TRBV3-2) and TRBJ2-1; 13 nucleotides match TRBD2. V was clipped by 3 bases and J by 2 bases; unmatched bases: 4. Germline V gene lookup returns CDR1 LGHDT and CDR2 YNNKEL (reference sequence). The CDR3 consists of 17 residues. CDR3 nucleotides: TGTGCCAGCAGCCATCTAACTAGCGGGGGGGCCTACAATGAGCAGTTCTTC. Its protein is CASSHLTSGGAYNEQFF.